One and the same sample provided the 9 T cell receptor beta chains below, sequenced in a study of blood T cell repertoires in COVID-19. Libraries were prepared by immunoSEQ multiplex PCR; TCRdb keeps only in-frame clonotypes and omits some of them. Among about 150,000 clones listed, around 90% were seen once. The sample was peripheral blood. The receptors come from an older woman with active or convalescent COVID-19.

V usage is TRBV5-1 and J usage is TRBJ2-3; 10 positions match TRBD2. Germline assignment: CDR1 SGHRS and CDR2 YFSETQ. CDR3 length equals 16 residues. The V and J ends lost 4 bases and 2 bases, in that order; junction bases with no gene match: 7. In nucleotides, the CDR3 is TGCGCCAGCAGCCAAATTAGCGGGGGGTACACAGATACGCAGTATTTT. The encoded protein is CASSQISGGYTDTQYF. Supplemented by reference TRBV5-1 and TRBJ2-3, the full variable domain reads KAGVTQTPRYLIKTRGQQVTLSCSPISGHRSVSWYQQTPGQGLQFLFEYFSETQRNKGNFPGRFSGRQFSNSRSEMNVSTLELGDSALYLCASSQISGGYTDTQYFGPGTRLTVL.

This clone appeared a few times. The chain recombines TRBV4-3 with TRBJ2-2, with TRBD2 matching over 10 bases. The CDR3 contains 17 residues. Germline values: CDR1 LGHNA, CDR2 YSLEER. The V segment lost 4 bases and the J segment 7 bases; nucleotides outside the gene matches: 12. The CDR3 DNA follows: TGCGCCAGCAGCCGACGCTCAACTAGCGGGGATGGCGGGGAGCTGTTTTTT. It translates to CASSRRSTSGDGGELFF.

The gene calls are TRBV9 and TRBJ2-7, with 8 bases aligning to TRBD1. CDR1 is SGDLS and CDR2 is YYNGEE in the germline V gene. This CDR3 comprises 16 residues. V lost 3 bases, J lost 3 bases, and 11 bases stayed unmatched. CDR3 region: CASSGNPGQESYEQYF. In DNA form, the CDR3 reads TGTGCCAGCAGCGGAAACCCGGGACAGGAAAGCTACGAGCAGTACTTC. Using reference TRBV9 and TRBJ2-7 for the parts outside the CDR3, the full variable domain is DSGVTQTPKHLITATGQRVTLRCSPRSGDLSVYWYQQSLDQGLQFLIQYYNGEERAKGNILERFSAQQFPDLHSELNLSSLELGDSALYFCASSGNPGQESYEQYFGPGTRLTVT.

The chain combines TRBV13 with TRBJ1-1; D is ambiguous. The V end lost 2 bases, the J end lost 2 bases, and 6 bases lay between the germline ends. The length of the CDR3 is 13 residues. Germline lookup yields CDR1 PRHDT and CDR2 FYEKMQ (reference sequence). CDR3 residues: CASSLSLNTEAFF. The CDR3 DNA follows: TGTGCCAGCAGCTTATCACTTAACACTGAAGCTTTCTTT.

V is TRBV18 and J is TRBJ1-1; D ambiguous. The CDR3 runs 14 residues. Germline V gives CDR1 KGHSH, CDR2 LQKENI. Deletions cut 4 bases from V and 2 bases from J, with 11 bases between. The DNA for the CDR3 is TGTGCCAGCTCACAAAGCGCTGGTAACACTGAAGCTTTCTTT. This gives the protein CASSQSAGNTEAFF.

The DNA of the CDR3 is TGTGCCAGCACCAAGGGACAGGCGGACTATGGCTACACCTTC. This encodes CASTKGQADYGYTF. The rearrangement links TRBV6-5 to TRBJ1-2; 8 nucleotides match TRBD1. V was pared by 7 bases and J by 3 bases, with 7 bases of the junction left unmatched. The length of the CDR3 is 14 residues. From germline, CDR1 is MNHEY and CDR2 SVGAGI.

The V call is TRBV7-2, the J call TRBJ2-7, with 7 nucleotides matching TRBD1. The V segment lost 3 bases and the J segment 3 bases; nucleotides outside the gene matches: 8. The CDR3 is made up of 15 amino acids. Per germline, CDR1 SGHTA and CDR2 FQGNSA. CDR3 residues: CASSFVAGGIYEQYF. As DNA, the CDR3 is TGTGCCAGCAGCTTTGTGGCAGGGGGTATCTACGAGCAGTACTTC.

This clone was counted at least ten times. This chain's CDR3 is CASSVEGVNRDEQFF. DNA for the CDR3: TGTGCCAGCAGCGTAGAAGGGGTAAACAGGGATGAGCAGTTCTTC. The chain couples TRBV9 to TRBJ2-1; D perhaps matches TRBD1 (6 bases). Germline V lookup: CDR1 SGDLS, CDR2 YYNGEE. Deletions cut 0 bases from V and 8 bases from J, with 15 bases between. The CDR3 covers 15 residues.

V gene TRBV19 combines with J gene TRBJ1-6; 8 bases agree with TRBD1. The V segment lost 4 bases and the J segment 10 bases; nucleotides outside the gene matches: 12. The CDR3 is 16 amino acids. The germline V gene has CDR1 LNHDA and CDR2 SQIVND (reference sequence). The CDR3 DNA is TGTGCCAGTAGTACCACCGGACAGGGAACAGGATCACCCCTCCACTTT. It is translated as CASSTTGQGTGSPLHF.